This TCR beta chain was sequenced during a study of tumor-infiltrating lymphocytes in primary liver carcinoma. Study context: All patients, whether men or women, fell within 30 to 69 years of age. The neoplasms were of stage T1-T3 N0M0, with dimensions of roughly 4.2 to 10 cm across.

Synthesis of TCR beta cDNA was carried out from about 540 ng total RNA with a constant-region primer. Each TCR beta library was derived from three nested multiplex PCR rounds that employed slightly modified ARM-PCR. The opening two PCR rounds, 10 cycles each, paired TRBV1-TRBV30 forward primers with a C-beta reverse primer. TCRdb analysed the multiplex PCR reads with MiXCR anew, one entry per CDR3 protein. The table shows about 22,000 distinct CDR3 sequences, with around 82% occurring only once. Germline V CDR1 and CDR2: SGHAT, FQNNGV. Trimming took 7 bases from V and 7 from J, leaving 11 bases between them. The CDR3 extends over 11 amino acids. Each 20-30 mg portion of unsorted bulk tissue served as the source for co-extraction of RNA and DNA. Five distinct regions per tumor were sampled. General observations from the study: Among the pair types, tumor region pairs showed more overlap than tumor-adjacent and tumor-blood pairs.

About this clonotype itself: Its specificity is not known.

The source is a woman aged 25-40 years with primary liver carcinoma and hepatitis B virus infection. Sequencing was performed on liver tumor tissue from sampling region 2. Subset meaning: tumor region T2, inferior pole. The rearrangement uses TRBV11-2 and TRBJ2-7; D gene ambiguous. CDR3 bases: TGTGCCAGCAATCAAGCAAGTGAGCAGTACTTC. Translation: CASNQASEQYF.